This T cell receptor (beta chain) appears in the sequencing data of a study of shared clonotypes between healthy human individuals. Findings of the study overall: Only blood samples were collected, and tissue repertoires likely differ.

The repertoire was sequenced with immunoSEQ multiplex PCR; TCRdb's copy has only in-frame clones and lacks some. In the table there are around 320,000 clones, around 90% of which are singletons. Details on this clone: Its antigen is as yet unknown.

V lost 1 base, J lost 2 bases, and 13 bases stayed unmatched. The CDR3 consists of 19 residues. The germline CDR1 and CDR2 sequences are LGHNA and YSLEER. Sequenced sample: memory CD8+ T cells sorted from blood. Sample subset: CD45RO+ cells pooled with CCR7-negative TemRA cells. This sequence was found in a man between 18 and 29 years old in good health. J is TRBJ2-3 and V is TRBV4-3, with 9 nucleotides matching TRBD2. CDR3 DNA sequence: TGCGCCAGCAGCCAAGGTTACGTGAGCGGGGGGAAATTCACAGATACGCAGTATTTT. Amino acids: CASSQGYVSGGKFTDTQYF.